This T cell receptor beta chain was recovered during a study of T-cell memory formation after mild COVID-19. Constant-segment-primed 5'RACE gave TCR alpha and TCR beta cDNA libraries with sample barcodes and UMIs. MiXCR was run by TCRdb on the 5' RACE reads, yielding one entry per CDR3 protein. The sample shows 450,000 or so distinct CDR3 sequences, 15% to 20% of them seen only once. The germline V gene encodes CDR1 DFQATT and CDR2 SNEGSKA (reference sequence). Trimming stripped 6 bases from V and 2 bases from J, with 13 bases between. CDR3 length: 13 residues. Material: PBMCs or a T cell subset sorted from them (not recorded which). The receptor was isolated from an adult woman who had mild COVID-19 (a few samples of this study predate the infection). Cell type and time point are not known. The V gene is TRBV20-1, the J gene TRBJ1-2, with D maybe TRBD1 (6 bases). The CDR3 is CSAVTGKNYGYTF. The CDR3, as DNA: TGCAGTGCAGTTACAGGGAAAAACTATGGCTACACCTTC.